The table lists the clone carrying this T cell receptor (beta chain) with a few counts. Its target is not known. TCR beta CDR3 regions were amplified from RNA. TCR CDR3 underwent first-round RT-PCR with the HTBI primer set. TCRdb analysed the multiplex PCR reads with MiXCR anew, one entry per CDR3 protein. The sample consists of more than 500,000 distinct CDR3 sequences, 15% to 20% of them appearing once. This sample stems from a study of T cells in Graves' hyperthyroidism and ophthalmopathy. At the level of the study: Specimen type is peripheral blood, collected at initial diagnosis prior to any treatment. Study observations and caveats: Peripheral blood also featured most of the thyroid clonotypes expanded above 0.001. With a median lead of approximately six months before onset, the model predicted ophthalmopathy.

Germline V gene data show CDR1 as DFQATT and CDR2 as SNEGSKA (reference sequence). V was cut by 5 bases and J by 5 bases, with 9 bases left in between. The CDR3 is 11 amino acids. The sample was blood. The V and J genes are TRBV20-1 and TRBJ2-5, with D unresolved. This sequence originates from a woman aged 30 to 39 with Graves' ophthalmopathy. CDR3 coding DNA: TGCAGTGCTCTGGCGACGGAGACCCAGTACTTC. It specifies CSALATETQYF.